The 2 T cell receptor beta chains presented below share a single source sample, sequenced in a study of CD8 T cells in ankylosing spondylitis. No antigens are known for them. Points from the study as a whole: In ankylosing spondylitis blood, a motif of seven or eight highly homologous TCR beta variants appeared characteristic.

Using its own MiXCR run on the 5' RACE reads, TCRdb lists one record per CDR3 protein. This table holds 450,000 to 550,000 distinct CDR3 sequences, approximately 5.3% found once. Sequencing was performed on blood, either unsorted or a sorted T cell fraction (not recorded which). Source of these receptors: a male donor with ankylosing spondylitis.

This clonotype was observed a handful of times. This chain joins TRBV7-2 and TRBJ2-4; 9 nucleotides agree with TRBD1. J was trimmed by 2 bases and V by 3 bases; bases with no gene match: 5. In germline, CDR1 is SGHTA, CDR2 FQGNSA. The length of the CDR3 is 16 residues. CDR3 nucleotide sequence: TGTGCCAGCAGCTTTGGGACAGGGTCGCCCAAAAACATTCAGTACTTC. It encodes CASSFGTGSPKNIQYF.

This chain connects TRBV18 to TRBJ2-7; tentatively, D is TRBD2 (5 bases). There are 13 residues in the CDR3. Germline V CDR1 and CDR2: KGHSH, LQKENI. V lost 1 base and J 6 bases, leaving 10 bases between the germline ends. The CDR3 protein is CASSPLIRGEQYF. Here the CDR3 DNA reads TGTGCCAGCTCACCACTTATACGGGGCGAGCAGTACTTC.